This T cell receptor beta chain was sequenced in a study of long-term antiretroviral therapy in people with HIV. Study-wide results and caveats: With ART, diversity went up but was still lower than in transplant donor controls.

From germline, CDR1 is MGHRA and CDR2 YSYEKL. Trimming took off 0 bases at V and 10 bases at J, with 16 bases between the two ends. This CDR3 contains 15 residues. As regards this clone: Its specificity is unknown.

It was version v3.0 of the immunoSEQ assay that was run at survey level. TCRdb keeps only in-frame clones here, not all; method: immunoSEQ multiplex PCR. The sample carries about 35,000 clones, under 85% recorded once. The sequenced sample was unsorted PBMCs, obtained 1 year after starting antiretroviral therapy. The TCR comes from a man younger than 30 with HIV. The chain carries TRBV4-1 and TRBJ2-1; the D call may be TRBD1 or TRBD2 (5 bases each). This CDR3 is CASSQDTGAVEEQFF. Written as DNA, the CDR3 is TGCGCCAGCAGCCAAGATACCGGGGCGGTTGAAGAGCAGTTCTTC.